This T cell receptor beta chain came from a study of vaccination and CD4 T cells after COVID-19. Study context: Post-COVID draws followed diagnosis by a median roughly 93 days (range 35 to 161). The stimulating agents, overlapping spike peptides, came from SARS-CoV-2, HCoV-NL63, HCoV-OC43 and HCoV-229E. A CEFX pool, an HIV-1 Nef pool, or else no peptide went into the control cultures. Study-wide results and limits: Convalescent patients had a median roughly 86% of post-vaccine SARS-CoV-2-reactive clones that were detected only after vaccination, not before it.

A single count supports this clonotype. What it recognizes is unknown. Trimming took off 6 bases at V and 4 bases at J, with 19 bases between the two ends. From germline, CDR1 is WSHSY and CDR2 SAAADI. The CDR3 consists of 15 residues. Sequencing of cultured CD4+ T cell DNA used the Oncomine TCR Beta short-read assay. TCRdb passed the PCR reads through MiXCR, listing each CDR3 protein once. The sample contains about 20,000 distinct CDR3 sequences, 55% of which appear only once. Described treatment: approximately 10-day PBMC culture with coronavirus spike peptide pools or control peptides (ViraFEST assay).

The chain carries TRBV10-2 and TRBJ2-7, with D maybe TRBD2 (5 bases). The material sequenced was CD4+ T cells from blood, cultured in vitro. The receptor was derived from a human donor who had recovered from COVID-19. DNA of the CDR3: TGCGCCAGCAGCGGCGGGCCCCCGGCGTGGTACGAGCAGTACTTC. Translation gives CASSGGPPAWYEQYF.